A selection of T cell receptor beta chains follows, all from one sample in a study of T cells expressing NK-cell markers. TCRdb re-called the 5' RACE reads, yielding one record per CDR3 amino acid sequence without DNA. The table gives some 410,000 distinct CDR3 sequences; the top ten clones make up 6% to 8% of it. The source material was blood T cells: a sorted CD56 or NKG2C T cell subset, CD4+ or CD8+ T cells, or bulk PBMC T cells (not recorded which). Receptor source: a woman between 18 and 70 years old in good health. Each CDR3 is given with its conserved first and last residue. The order of the fields is V gene, J gene, CDR3 protein.

TRBV6-1	TRBJ2-5	CASSQTLQETQYF
TRBV18	TRBJ1-4	CASSLWRSQATNEKLFF
TRBV15	TRBJ2-3	CATRGVTDTQYF
TRBV20-1	TRBJ2-2	CSARSSGELFF
TRBV6-1	TRBJ2-1	CASSKGQGVNEQFF
TRBV5-1	TRBJ2-3	CASSLGGRARDTQYF
TRBV7-8	TRBJ2-1	CASSLAGGGSSYNEQFF
TRBV5-1	TRBJ1-1	CASSTAGTGSEAFF
TRBV12-3/TRBV12-4	TRBJ2-5	CASSFGDWAFQETQYF
TRBV4-1	TRBJ2-5	CASSQDLSGWTQYF
TRBV3-1	TRBJ2-1	CASSQVGPNEQFF
TRBV11-2	TRBJ2-2	CASSNTNTGELFF
TRBV4-2	TRBJ2-5	CASSHAGLRETQYF
TRBV5-6	TRBJ2-3	CASSLVVQRGDTQYF
TRBV29-1	TRBJ2-2	CSVARMNTGELFF
TRBV7-9	TRBJ2-3	CASSPTNDLATTDTQYF
TRBV7-2	TRBJ2-1	CASSLTRANEQFF
TRBV29-1	TRBJ2-1	CSVEDTSGGRSNEQFF
TRBV20-1	TRBJ1-3	CSARLGAPGNTIYF
TRBV5-6	TRBJ1-1	CASSLGQGTMNTEAFF
TRBV20-1	TRBJ2-2	CSAGEGTGELFF
TRBV9	TRBJ2-3	CASSVDRGRTDTQYF
TRBV27	TRBJ1-6	CASSLSSNSPLHF
TRBV7-8	TRBJ2-1	CASSPDGRGEQFF
TRBV29-1	TRBJ2-3	CSVDGHGRDTQYF
TRBV12-3/TRBV12-4	TRBJ2-2	CAIRDSITGELFF
TRBV6-5	TRBJ2-3	CASSYKVSTDTQYF
TRBV28	TRBJ2-1	CASSLRGGWEQFF
TRBV7-2	TRBJ1-1	CASSPRARPSNTEAFF
TRBV6-5	TRBJ1-1	CASSYSNEAFF
TRBV5-6	TRBJ2-1	CASSLYLSAIFGKGNEQFF
TRBV24-1	TRBJ2-3	CATSLNTDTQYF
TRBV12-3/TRBV12-4	TRBJ1-4	CASSHDPRGNEKLFF
TRBV12-3/TRBV12-4	TRBJ2-5	CASTDPREIQETQYF
TRBV2	TRBJ2-2	CASTQTNTGELFF
TRBV20-1	TRBJ1-2	CSADDRGNYGYTF
TRBV9	TRBJ1-2	CASSVAEGAVDGYTF
TRBV11-2	TRBJ1-1	CASSFPGQGIGSGPNTEAFF
TRBV30	TRBJ2-1	CAWSKGLAGGPSSYNEQFF
TRBV6-1	TRBJ1-4	CATSVHRVREKLFF
TRBV7-8	TRBJ1-5	CASSLAAGYNQPQHF
TRBV12-3/TRBV12-4	TRBJ2-1	CASSLADRGRENEQFF
TRBV20-1	TRBJ2-5	CSARDGVGKQETQYF
TRBV5-1	TRBJ2-1	CASSLPPGAEQFF